Only a few counts were recorded for the clone carrying this T cell receptor beta chain. The germline V and J ends were trimmed by 3 bases and 1 base, with 6 bases remaining between them. CDR3 size: 13 residues. Germline V CDR1 and CDR2: KGHSH, LQKENI. This sample is drawn from a study of cytomegalovirus exposure and HLA in healthy donors. The PCR used 60 Vbeta and 13 Jbeta primers. Method: immunoSEQ multiplex PCR; TCRdb's copy keeps in-frame clones and lacks some. The sample holds 120,000 to 150,000 clones, 82% seen once. The sequence derives from a male donor in good health and CMV-seronegative. Sequenced sample: PBMCs. The chain joins TRBV18 to TRBJ1-1, with no clear D. CDR3 sequence: CASSPAENTEAFF. The DNA for the CDR3 is TGTGCCAGCTCACCCGCAGAGAACACTGAAGCTTTCTTT.